One T cell receptor beta chain is described in this entry. Its cognate antigen is unknown. The CDR3 is made up of 14 amino acids. V shed 6 bases and J 4 bases; nucleotides not matched to a gene: 3. Germline-derived CDR1 and CDR2 are MNHNS and SASEGT. Here immunoSEQ multiplex PCR was the method, and the copy in TCRdb shows in-frame clones only, minus some. The sample shows 65,000 to 95,000 clones, 89% of them seen only once. The data were taken from a study of OX40 agonist ivuxolimab in advanced cancers. About the study: Eligibility rules accepted prior anti-PD-1, anti-PD-L1 or anti-CTLA-4 therapy, and 30% to 40% had some. Study findings and constraints: Partial responders dosed at 0.1-3.0 mg/kg displayed clonal expansion ranking among the lowest. Also present in some nonresponders was a low level of normalized T-cell clonal expansion.

The chain has TRBV6-1 and TRBJ1-5; 10 bases line up with TRBD1. The receptor's source is an adult with an advanced solid tumor such as melanoma, head and neck, liver or kidney cancer. The sequencing here drew on CD4+ or CD8+ T cells sorted from blood, taken in a trial of the OX40 agonist ivuxolimab. CDR3 nucleotides: TGTGCCAGCAGGGACAGGGGGGGGAATCAGCCCCAGCATTTT. Encoded protein: CASRDRGGNQPQHF.